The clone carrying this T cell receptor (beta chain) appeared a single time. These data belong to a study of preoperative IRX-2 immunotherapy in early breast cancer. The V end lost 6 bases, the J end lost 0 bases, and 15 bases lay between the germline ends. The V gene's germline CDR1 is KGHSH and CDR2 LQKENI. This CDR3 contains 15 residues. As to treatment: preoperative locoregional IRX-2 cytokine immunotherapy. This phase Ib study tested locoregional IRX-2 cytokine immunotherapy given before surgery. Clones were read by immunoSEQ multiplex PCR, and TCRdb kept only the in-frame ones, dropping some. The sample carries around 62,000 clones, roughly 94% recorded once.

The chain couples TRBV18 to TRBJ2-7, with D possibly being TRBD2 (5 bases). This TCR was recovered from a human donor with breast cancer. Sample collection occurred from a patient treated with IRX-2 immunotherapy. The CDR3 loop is CASSAEGPTSYEQYF. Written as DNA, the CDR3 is TGTGCCAGCTCGGCCGAGGGTCCCACCTCCTACGAGCAGTACTTC. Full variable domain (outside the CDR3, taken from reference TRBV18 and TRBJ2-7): NAGVMQNPRHLVRRRGQEARLRCSPMKGHSHVYWYRQLPEEGLKFMVYLQKENIIDESGMPKERFSAEFPKEGPSILRIQQVVRGDSAAYFCASSAEGPTSYEQYFGPGTRLTVT.